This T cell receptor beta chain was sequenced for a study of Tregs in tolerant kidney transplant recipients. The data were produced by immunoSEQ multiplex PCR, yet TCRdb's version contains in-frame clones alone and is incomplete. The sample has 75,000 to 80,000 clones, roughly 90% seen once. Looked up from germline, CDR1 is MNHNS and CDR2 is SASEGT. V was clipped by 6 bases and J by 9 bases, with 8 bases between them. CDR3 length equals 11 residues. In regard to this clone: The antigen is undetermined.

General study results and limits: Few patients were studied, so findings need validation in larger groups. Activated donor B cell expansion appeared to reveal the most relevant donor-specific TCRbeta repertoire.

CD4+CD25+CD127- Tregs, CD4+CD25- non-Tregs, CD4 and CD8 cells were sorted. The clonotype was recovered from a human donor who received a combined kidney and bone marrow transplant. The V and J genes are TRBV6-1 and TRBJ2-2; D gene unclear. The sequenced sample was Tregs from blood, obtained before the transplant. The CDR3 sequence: CASSRLRELFF. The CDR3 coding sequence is TGTGCCAGCAGCCGATTGCGGGAGCTGTTTTTT.